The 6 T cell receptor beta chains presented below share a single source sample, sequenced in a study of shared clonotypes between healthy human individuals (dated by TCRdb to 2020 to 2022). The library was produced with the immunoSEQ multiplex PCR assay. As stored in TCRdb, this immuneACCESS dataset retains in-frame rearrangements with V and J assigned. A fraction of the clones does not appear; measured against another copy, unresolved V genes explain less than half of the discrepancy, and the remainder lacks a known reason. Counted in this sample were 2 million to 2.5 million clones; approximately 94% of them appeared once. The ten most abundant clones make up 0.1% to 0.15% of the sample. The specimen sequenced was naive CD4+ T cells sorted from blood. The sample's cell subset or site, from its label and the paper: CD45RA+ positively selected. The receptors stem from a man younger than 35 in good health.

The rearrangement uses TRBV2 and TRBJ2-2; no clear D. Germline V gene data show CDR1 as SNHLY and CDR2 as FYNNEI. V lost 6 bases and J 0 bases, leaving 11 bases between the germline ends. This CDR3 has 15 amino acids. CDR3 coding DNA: TGTGCCAGCAGCGTCCTCCGATCGAACACCGGGGAGCTGTTTTTT. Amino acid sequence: CASSVLRSNTGELFF.

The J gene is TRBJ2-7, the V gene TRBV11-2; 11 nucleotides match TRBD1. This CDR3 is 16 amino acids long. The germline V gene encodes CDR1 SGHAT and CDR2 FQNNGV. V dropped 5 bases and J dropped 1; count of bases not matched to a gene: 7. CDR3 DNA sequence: TGTGCCAGCAGCCGCGGACAGGGGGCCGCTTCCTACGAGCAGTACTTC. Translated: CASSRGQGAASYEQYF.

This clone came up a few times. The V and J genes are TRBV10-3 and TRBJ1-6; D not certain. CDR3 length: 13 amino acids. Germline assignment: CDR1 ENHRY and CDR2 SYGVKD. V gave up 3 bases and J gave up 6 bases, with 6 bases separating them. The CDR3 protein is CAISDGVNSPLHF. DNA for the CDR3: TGTGCCATCAGTGACGGGGTTAATTCACCCCTCCACTTT.

The CDR3 bases are TGTGCCAGCATACCCAGCGCGAACACCGGGGAGCTGTTTTTT. Its translation is CASIPSANTGELFF. The V gene is TRBV6-5, the J gene TRBJ2-2; D call uncertain. CDR1 is MNHEY and CDR2 is SVGAGI in the germline V gene. V lost 7 bases to trimming and J lost 0 bases, with 9 bases between them. The length of the CDR3 is 14 residues.

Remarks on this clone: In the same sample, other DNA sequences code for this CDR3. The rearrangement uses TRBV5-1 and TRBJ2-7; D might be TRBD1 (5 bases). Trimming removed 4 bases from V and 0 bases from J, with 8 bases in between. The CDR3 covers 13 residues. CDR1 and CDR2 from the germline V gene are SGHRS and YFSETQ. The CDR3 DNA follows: TGCGCCAGCAGCCCAGGGTCCTCCTACGAGCAGTACTTC. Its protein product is CASSPGSSYEQYF.

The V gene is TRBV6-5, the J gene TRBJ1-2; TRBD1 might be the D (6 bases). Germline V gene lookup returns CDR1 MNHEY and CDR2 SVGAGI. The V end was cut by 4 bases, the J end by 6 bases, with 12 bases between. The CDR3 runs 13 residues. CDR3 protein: CASSWAGENGYTF. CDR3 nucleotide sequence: TGTGCCAGCAGTTGGGCAGGGGAAAATGGCTACACCTTC.